This T cell receptor beta chain comes out of a study of blood T cells in healthy people across ages. Overall study context: Per every two T cells, about one barcoded beta molecule was captured by template switching. Study-wide points: Older age went with lower TCR beta diversity per million T cells, in a roughly linear way.

This clonotype was recorded only once. Its antigen is unidentified. The CDR3 has 16 residues. J gave up 7 bases and V 4 bases, and 7 bases lay outside the gene matches. Looked up from germline, CDR1 is MNHEY and CDR2 is SVGEGT. It was with a sample-barcoded 5' primer and a J-beta primer mix that a second PCR of roughly 7 to 12 cycles was run. TCRdb used MiXCR to reprocess the 5' RACE reads, holding one entry per CDR3 protein. The repertoire includes around 800,000 distinct CDR3 sequences, 60% to 80% of them detected once, and approximately 30% sits in the top ten. Specimen: blood. This receptor was identified in a man aged 25 to 45 in good health. This chain uses TRBV6-2 or TRBV6-3 with TRBJ2-2, with 12 bases lining up with TRBD2. The CDR3 coding sequence is TGTGCCAGCAGTTCACCGGGACTAGCGGGTTTCGGGGAGCTGTTTTTT. Its protein is CASSSPGLAGFGELFF.